The 17 T cell receptor beta chains below all came from one sample that was sequenced in a study of CD8+ T cells in alopecia areata. Extraction of RNA preceded its reverse transcription into cDNA, which served as the sequencing template. Profiled with immunoSEQ multiplex PCR; TCRdb holds only in-frame clones, not every one. The profile covers under 250,000 clones, with approximately 72% appearing a single time and more than 1% taken by the ten largest. The treatment denotes: oral pan-JAK inhibitor, 5-10 mg twice daily. Material: CD4+ T cells sorted from blood, obtained between weeks 43 and 45, from a patient treated with tofacitinib. The receptors stem from a human donor with alopecia areata.

Only a few counts were recorded for this clone. The CDR3 protein is CSASPGGEQYF. The CDR3 bases are TGCAGTGCTAGCCCCGGGGGAGAGCAGTACTTC. The chain carries TRBV20-1 and TRBJ2-7; a weak D match, TRBD2 (6 bases). The germline CDR1 and CDR2 sequences are DFQATT and SNEGSKA (reference sequence). Trimming pared 3 bases from V and 7 bases from J, leaving 10 bases between. The CDR3 runs to 11 residues.

The genes are TRBV7-2 and TRBJ2-5, with D possibly matching TRBD1 (6 bases). The CDR3 extends over 15 amino acids. Germline V gene sequence: CDR1 SGHTA, CDR2 FQGNSA. V was shortened by 1 base and J by 3 bases, with 12 bases between the two germline ends. The CDR3 spells CASSLGQDPKETQYF. CDR3 bases: TGTGCCAGCAGCTTAGGACAGGACCCAAAAGAGACCCAGTACTTC.

This clone was recorded a few times. The genes are TRBV28 and TRBJ1-3; D unclear. CDR3 size: 12 residues. Germline CDR1 MDHEN, CDR2 SYDVKM. V gave up 6 bases and J gave up 8 bases, with 11 bases separating them. CDR3: CASSPQRDTIYF. The DNA for the CDR3 is TGTGCCAGCAGCCCGCAACGGGACACCATATATTTT.

By proportion, this clone is medium-sized. The V and J genes are TRBV15 and TRBJ1-6, with 7 bases identical to TRBD1. The J segment lost 7 bases and the V segment lost 3 bases, leaving 6 bases of the junction unmatched. The length of the CDR3 is 15 residues. Germline values: CDR1 LNHNV, CDR2 YYDKDF (reference sequence). CDR3 in amino acids: CATSRTGSGNSPLHF. In DNA form, the CDR3 reads TGTGCCACCAGCAGGACAGGGTCCGGGAATTCACCCCTCCACTTT.

The chain links TRBV29-1 to TRBJ2-2, with a tentative D call TRBD1 (6 bases). The CDR3 has 14 residues. Deletions cut 7 bases from V and 4 bases from J, with 16 bases between. Germline V gives CDR1 SQVTM, CDR2 ANQGSEA. CDR3 residues: CSATSGTPTGELFF. The CDR3 DNA reads TGCAGCGCCACCTCAGGGACACCCACCGGGGAGCTGTTTTTT.

The CDR3 loop reads CASSRGATGRLQQPQHF. The CDR3 nucleotides are TGTGCCAGCAGCCGAGGGGCGACAGGGCGACTTCAACAGCCCCAGCATTTT. V gene TRBV7-2 combines with J gene TRBJ1-5; 7 bases fit TRBD1. Germline loops: CDR1 SGHTA, CDR2 FQGNSA. The CDR3 contains 17 residues. V shed 5 bases and J 7 bases; nucleotides not matched to a gene: 17.

The chain joins TRBV4-1 to TRBJ2-3; no clear D gene. The CDR3 is made up of 14 amino acids. Between the trimmed V and J ends, which lost 0 bases and 2 bases, there was a span of 6 bases. CDR1 MGHRA and CDR2 YSYEKL come from the germline V gene. The CDR3 nucleotides read TGCGCCAGCAGCCAAGAACTGAACACAGATACGCAGTATTTT. This encodes CASSQELNTDTQYF.

The chain combines TRBV13 with TRBJ2-4; tentatively, D is TRBD2 (6 bases). The CDR3 is 12 amino acids. Looked up from germline, CDR1 is PRHDT and CDR2 is FYEKMQ (reference sequence). Trimming pared 3 bases from V and 9 bases from J, leaving 9 bases between. The CDR3 protein is CASSLRGGIQYF. CDR3 coding DNA: TGTGCCAGCAGCTTGCGGGGAGGCATTCAGTACTTC. The full variable domain, completed using reference TRBV13 and TRBJ2-4, is AAGVIQSPRHLIKEKRETATLKCYPIPRHDTVYWYQQGPGQDPQFLISFYEKMQSDKGSIPDRFSAQQFSDYHSELNMSSLELGDSALYFCASSLRGGIQYFGAGTRLSVL.

The rearrangement joins TRBV11-3 to TRBJ1-6, with unresolved D. The length of the CDR3 is 14 residues. The V end was cut by 5 bases, the J end by 5 bases, with 10 bases between. CDR1 SGHNT and CDR2 YENEEA come from the germline V gene. CDR3 nucleotide sequence: TGTGCCAGCAGCCCAGGCCCAAATAATTCACCCCTCCACTTT. Translating it yields CASSPGPNNSPLHF.

CDR3 in amino acids: CASSPRSRVAKNIQYF. CDR3 nucleotides: TGTGCCAGCTCACCGAGATCGAGGGTCGCCAAAAACATTCAGTACTTC. This chain links TRBV18 with TRBJ2-4; a weak D match, TRBD2 (5 bases). The CDR3 length is 16 residues. Trimming removed 3 bases from V and 1 base from J, with 13 bases in between. The germline V gene has CDR1 KGHSH and CDR2 LQKENI.

V and J are TRBV15 and TRBJ1-5; D unresolved. This CDR3 has 15 residues. V was trimmed by 1 base and J by 6 bases, leaving 13 bases between them. Germline assignment: CDR1 LNHNV and CDR2 YYDKDF (reference sequence). The CDR3 region has the DNA TGTGCCACCAGCAGAGGCAGGAAGATGGCTCAGCCCCAGCATTTT. Amino acid sequence: CATSRGRKMAQPQHF.

V is TRBV4-1 and J is TRBJ2-4; tentative D call: TRBD2 (7 bases). The germline V gene has CDR1 MGHRA and CDR2 YSYEKL. This CDR3 has 17 residues. Trimming left V 4 bases short and J 0 bases short, with 16 bases between. CDR3 amino acids: CASSLPLGGAAKNIQYF. For the CDR3, the DNA is TGCGCCAGCAGCCTCCCTTTGGGGGGGGCAGCCAAAAACATTCAGTACTTC.

The genes are TRBV11-2 and TRBJ1-1; D is unclear. In germline, CDR1 is SGHAT, CDR2 FQNNGV. The CDR3 has 12 amino acids. The V end lost 5 bases, the J end lost 5 bases, and 9 bases lay between the germline ends. In DNA, the CDR3 is TGTGCCAGCAGCCCCGACATGACTGAAGCTTTCTTT. It yields the protein CASSPDMTEAFF. The whole variable domain, filled in from reference TRBV11-2 and TRBJ1-1, reads EAGVAQSPRYKIIEKRQSVAFWCNPISGHATLYWYQQILGQGPKLLIQFQNNGVVDDSQLPKDRFSAERLKGVDSTLKIQPAKLEDSAVYLCASSPDMTEAFFGQGTRLTVV.

This clone was seen a handful of times. The rearrangement links TRBV7-9 to TRBJ1-1; D gene ambiguous. Germline V lookup: CDR1 SEHNR, CDR2 FQNEAQ (reference sequence). The CDR3 runs 17 residues. V was clipped by 3 bases and J by 6 bases, with 23 bases between them. CDR3: CASSFAIAGTFSAEAFF. In DNA form, the CDR3 reads TGTGCCAGCAGCTTCGCAATAGCCGGTACTTTTTCGGCTGAAGCTTTCTTT.

V and J are TRBV7-9 and TRBJ1-1, with a possible D match to TRBD1 (6 bases). CDR1 and CDR2 from the germline V gene are SEHNR and FQNEAQ (reference sequence). The V end lost 5 bases, the J end lost 4 bases, and 11 bases lay between the germline ends. This CDR3 contains 13 residues. This CDR3 reads CASSDTGSTEAFF. In nucleotides, the CDR3 is TGTGCCAGCAGCGACACAGGGTCCACTGAAGCTTTCTTT.

The chain links TRBV29-1 to TRBJ2-6; D remains unclear. CDR3 length: 13 amino acids. Germline assignment: CDR1 SQVTM and CDR2 ANQGSEA. V shed 4 bases and J shed 0 bases, with 4 bases lying between them. The CDR3 DNA follows: TGCAGCGTTGTCCCCTCTGGGGCCAACGTCCTGACTTTC. Protein sequence: CSVVPSGANVLTF.

This chain connects TRBV6-6 to TRBJ1-6; 11 bases match TRBD1. The CDR3 contains 15 residues. Germline V lookup: CDR1 MNHNY, CDR2 SVGAGI (reference sequence). With 2 bases clipped from V and 8 bases from J, the junction kept 2 bases outside the gene matches. The CDR3 bases are TGTGCCAGCAGTTACCGGGGACAGGGGGATTCACCCCTCCACTTT. Translation: CASSYRGQGDSPLHF.